The 29 T cell receptor beta chains listed next were all sequenced from one sample in a study of post-analysis software for immune sequencing data. Notes on the study in general: In patients, about five TRBV segments were more frequent than in controls, with TRBV5-6, TRBV5-1 and TRBV20-1 among them.

The library was made from cDNA and included unique molecular identifiers. TCRdb called the PCR reads again in MiXCR, with one record for every CDR3 protein. The sample lists approximately 730,000 distinct CDR3 sequences, 35% to 55% occurring once. The antigens for these receptors are not known. The sample comprised blood. The receptors originated from a girl between 5 and 17 years old with multiple sclerosis.

V is TRBV7-2 and J is TRBJ1-2; tentative D call: TRBD1 (6 bases). V was trimmed by 4 bases and J by 1 base, leaving 10 bases between them. Germline CDR1 and CDR2: SGHTA and FQGNSA. CDR3 length equals 14 residues. In nucleotides, the CDR3 is TGTGCCAGCAGCTCGGGGGCGAGTAACTATGGCTACACCTTC. Encoded protein: CASSSGASNYGYTF.

The V call is TRBV7-2, the J call TRBJ1-1; D uncertain. This CDR3 has 15 residues. The V end lost 1 base, the J end lost 3 bases, and 12 bases lay between the germline ends. The V gene's germline CDR1 is SGHTA and CDR2 FQGNSA. CDR3 coding DNA: TGTGCCAGCAGCTTAGGGTCAGGAGGTGACACTGAAGCTTTCTTT. Translation: CASSLGSGGDTEAFF.

The genes are TRBV28 and TRBJ2-3; tentatively, D is TRBD1 (5 bases). Germline CDR1 and CDR2: MDHEN and SYDVKM. V was trimmed by 1 base and J by 0 bases, leaving 8 bases between them. This CDR3 contains 15 residues. CDR3 in amino acids: CASSLFQGSTDTQYF. CDR3 coding DNA: TGTGCCAGCAGTTTATTTCAGGGAAGCACAGATACGCAGTATTTT. The full variable domain, in which reference TRBV28 and TRBJ2-3 provide the parts outside the CDR3, is DVKVTQSSRYLVKRTGEKVFLECVQDMDHENMFWYRQDPGLGLRLIYFSYDVKMKEKGDIPEGYSVSREKKERFSLILESASTNQTSMYLCASSLFQGSTDTQYFGPGTRLTVL.

This clonotype was detected a few times. The gene calls are TRBV29-1 and TRBJ1-1; no reliable D call. This CDR3 is 12 amino acids long. Trimming removed 4 bases at V and 0 bases at J, with 6 bases between. Germline V lookup: CDR1 SQVTM, CDR2 ANQGSEA. The CDR3 DNA reads TGCAGCGTTGGACGGCTGAACACTGAAGCTTTCTTT. Translated, it gives CSVGRLNTEAFF.

The chain has TRBV7-9 and TRBJ2-7; D is undetermined. There are 16 residues in the CDR3. V was cut by 1 base and J by 0 bases, with 13 bases left in between. Germline V gene lookup returns CDR1 SEHNR and CDR2 FQNEAQ (reference sequence). The CDR3 spells CASSLVLTKHSYEQYF. As DNA, the CDR3 is TGTGCCAGCAGCTTAGTTCTCACAAAACACTCCTACGAGCAGTACTTC.

The chain combines TRBV7-2 with TRBJ1-2; 12 nucleotides agree with TRBD1. The germline gives CDR1 SGHTA, CDR2 FQGNSA. Unmatched junction bases numbered 7, after V lost 5 bases and J lost 6 bases. The CDR3 consists of 15 residues. The CDR3 DNA sequence: TGTGCCAGCAGCACACCCGGGACAGGGGGCAATGGCTACACCTTC. Encoded protein: CASSTPGTGGNGYTF.

This chain uses TRBV27 with TRBJ2-3; unclear D gene. Trimming took 7 bases from V and 5 from J, leaving 10 bases between them. The germline CDR1 and CDR2 sequences are MNHEY and SMNVEV (reference sequence). This CDR3 region has 12 residues. This CDR3 reads CASMGMGDTQYF. The DNA for the CDR3 is TGTGCCAGCATGGGAATGGGAGATACGCAGTATTTT.

This clonotype turned up a few times. The V gene is TRBV25-1, the J gene TRBJ2-1; D perhaps matches TRBD2 (5 bases). Germline assignment: CDR1 MGHDK and CDR2 SYGVNS. The germline V and J ends were trimmed by 4 bases and 9 bases, with 10 bases remaining between them. CDR3 size: 12 residues. CDR3 residues: CASSARTGEQFF. CDR3 sequence (DNA): TGTGCCAGCAGTGCCCGGACTGGTGAGCAGTTCTTC.

Comment on this clonotype: Since no conserved phenylalanine or tryptophan closes the CDR3, a read error is the likely cause. The chain recombines TRBV28 with TRBJ1-2, with unresolved D. The CDR3 extends over 12 amino acids. V gave up 7 bases and J gave up 4 bases, with 10 bases separating them. Germline assignment: CDR1 MDHEN and CDR2 SYDVKM. DNA for the CDR3: TGTGCCAGCATAGGTAGTGGCTATGGCTACACCCTC. It codes for CASIGSGYGYTL.

The V gene is TRBV13, the J gene TRBJ1-4; TRBD1 aligns across 7 bases. The CDR3 contains 14 residues. V lost 0 bases and J lost 8; bases outside the gene matches: 3. From germline, CDR1 is PRHDT and CDR2 FYEKMQ (reference sequence). The CDR3 DNA sequence: TGTGCCAGCAGCTTAGGACAGGGACAGGAAAAACTGTTTTTT. Protein sequence: CASSLGQGQEKLFF.

The rearrangement joins TRBV20-1 to TRBJ2-1; D ambiguous. Germline CDR1 DFQATT, CDR2 SNEGSKA (reference sequence). Trimming took off 5 bases at V and 0 bases at J, with 11 bases between the two ends. CDR3 size: 14 residues. DNA for the CDR3: TGCAGTGCTTCGGCGGAAAGCTCCTACAATGAGCAGTTCTTC. Its translation is CSASAESSYNEQFF.

The table lists this clonotype with a few counts. The genes are TRBV4-2 and TRBJ1-2; perhaps TRBD1 as D (6 bases). V lost 0 bases and J lost 8, with 13 bases in between. In germline, CDR1 is LGHNA, CDR2 YNFKEQ. The length of the CDR3 is 14 residues. CDR3 DNA: TGTGCCAGCAGCCAAGAACAGGGAGACACGGGCTACACCTTC. This codes for CASSQEQGDTGYTF.

The chain employs TRBV2 and TRBJ2-1, with TRBD1 matching 8 bases. The CDR3 totals 13 residues. Germline trimming cut 5 bases from V and 7 bases from J; bases unmatched to any gene: 4. The germline V gene encodes CDR1 SNHLY and CDR2 FYNNEI. The CDR3 sequence: CASSPDRGNEQFF. CDR3 nucleotide sequence: TGTGCCAGCAGTCCTGACAGGGGTAATGAGCAGTTCTTC.

The chain is built from TRBV27 and TRBJ2-7; 13 bases line up with TRBD2. V gave up 3 bases and J gave up 5 bases; unmatched junction bases: 13. The germline V gene has CDR1 MNHEY and CDR2 SMNVEV (reference sequence). This CDR3 is built from 18 residues. The chain's CDR3 is CASSLLPLTSGRTHEQYF. The CDR3, as DNA: TGTGCCAGCAGTTTGCTTCCTCTGACTAGCGGGAGGACCCACGAGCAGTACTTC.

In its sample, this clonotype was seen a few times. This rearrangement joins TRBV12-3 or TRBV12-4 to TRBJ1-2, with D perhaps TRBD1 (6 bases). The V and J ends lost 3 bases and 2 bases respectively, with 13 bases between them. The CDR3 totals 15 residues. CDR3 nucleotide sequence: TGTGCCAGCAGTTTCGGGCAGGACAGAAACTATGGCTACACCTTC. Translating it yields CASSFGQDRNYGYTF.

The rearrangement joins TRBV15 to TRBJ2-3, with TRBD2 as a possible D gene (5 bases). Germline loops: CDR1 LNHNV, CDR2 YYDKDF (reference sequence). CDR3 length equals 15 residues. Deletions cut 0 bases from V and 1 base from J, with 8 bases between. CDR3 sequence: CATSREWTGTDTQYF. In nucleotides, the CDR3 is TGTGCCACCAGCAGAGAGTGGACTGGCACAGATACGCAGTATTTT.

This clonotype was counted at least ten times. The CDR3 sequence: CSASLPSGAGNEQFF. The DNA for the CDR3 is TGCAGTGCTAGCCTCCCGAGCGGGGCCGGGAATGAGCAGTTCTTC. The chain is built from TRBV20-1 and TRBJ2-1, with TRBD2 matching 7 bases. V dropped 3 bases and J dropped 7; count of bases not matched to a gene: 12. CDR1 and CDR2 (germline): DFQATT, SNEGSKA (reference sequence). The CDR3 loop spans 15 amino acids.

This clonotype was seen only a few times. The chain links TRBV10-3 to TRBJ2-7; D may be TRBD1 (6 bases). Germline CDR1 is ENHRY and CDR2 is SYGVKD. The CDR3 sequence is 12 residues long. Trimming took 10 bases from V and 3 from J, leaving 13 bases between them. CDR3 amino acids: CATRQALYEQYF. Here the CDR3 DNA reads TGTGCCACCAGACAGGCCCTCTACGAGCAGTACTTC.

This chain joins TRBV15 and TRBJ1-4, with 8 nucleotides matching TRBD1. Germline V lookup: CDR1 LNHNV, CDR2 YYDKDF (reference sequence). J lost 7 bases, V lost 0 bases, and 10 bases had no gene match. There are 17 residues in the CDR3. For the CDR3, the DNA is TGTGCCACCAGCAGAGACAACTCAGGGGGCCGGGGTGAAAAACTGTTTTTT. This encodes CATSRDNSGGRGEKLFF.

This chain connects TRBV20-1 to TRBJ2-3, with 13 bases fitting TRBD2. The CDR3 has 16 residues. Germline V gene sequence: CDR1 DFQATT, CDR2 SNEGSKA (reference sequence). Trimming at V came to 5 bases and at J to 1 base, leaving 6 bases not matched to a gene. DNA for the CDR3: TGCAGTGCTCTTAGGACTAGCGGGAGAGGCACAGATACGCAGTATTTT. This encodes CSALRTSGRGTDTQYF.

The sample holds a few counts of this clonotype. The chain employs TRBV6-1 and TRBJ2-2, with TRBD2 matching over 8 bases. CDR1 and CDR2 from the germline V gene are MNHNS and SASEGT. CDR3 size: 16 residues. The V gene end was trimmed by 2 bases and the J gene end by 1 base; junction bases not matched to a gene: 3. The CDR3: CASSESTSGNTGELFF. CDR3 in DNA: TGTGCCAGCAGTGAAAGTACTAGCGGGAACACCGGGGAGCTGTTTTTT.

This chain connects TRBV6-5 to TRBJ2-6; 8 nucleotides align to TRBD1. The CDR3 covers 16 residues. Looked up from germline, CDR1 is MNHEY and CDR2 is SVGAGI. With 5 bases clipped from V and 2 bases from J, the junction kept 5 bases outside the gene matches. CDR3 sequence reads: CASSKPGGPGANVLTF. The CDR3 bases are TGTGCCAGCAGTAAACCAGGGGGCCCTGGGGCCAACGTCCTGACTTTC.

Only a few counts were recorded for this clonotype. The chain links TRBV6-1 to TRBJ1-1, with 7 bases identical to TRBD1. Looked up from germline, CDR1 is MNHNS and CDR2 is SASEGT. The CDR3 covers 14 residues. The trim removed 7 bases at V and 6 bases at J, leaving 11 bases unmatched. The CDR3: CASTRQGGDAEAFF. DNA of the CDR3: TGTGCCAGCACCAGACAGGGAGGCGATGCTGAAGCTTTCTTT.

The chain recombines TRBV6-2 or TRBV6-3 with TRBJ2-5, with TRBD2 matching over 10 bases. V shed 6 bases, J shed 3 bases, and the junction held 4 bases outside the gene matches. This CDR3 has 14 amino acids. The germline V gene encodes CDR1 MNHEY and CDR2 SVGEGT. The CDR3 loop is CASSIGLAEETQYF. CDR3 DNA sequence: TGTGCCAGCAGCATCGGACTAGCGGAAGAGACCCAGTACTTC.

This clonotype has only a few counts. V usage is TRBV12-3 or TRBV12-4 and J usage is TRBJ2-5; a possible D gene is TRBD2 (5 bases). This CDR3 has 13 amino acids. The V end was cut by 8 bases, the J end by 5 bases, with 15 bases between. CDR3: CASLTGRWETQYF. CDR3 bases: TGTGCCAGCCTTACGGGAAGGTGGGAGACCCAGTACTTC.

The CDR3 loop reads CASSYSPSGESYNEQFF. In DNA form, the CDR3 reads TGTGCCAGCAGTTACTCTCCTAGCGGGGAATCCTACAATGAGCAGTTCTTC. The chain couples TRBV6-5 to TRBJ2-1; the match to TRBD2 covers 9 bases. V lost 0 bases, J lost 1 base, and 4 bases stayed unmatched. Per germline, CDR1 MNHEY and CDR2 SVGAGI. This CDR3 contains 17 residues.

A few counts support this clonotype. V is TRBV12-3 or TRBV12-4 and J is TRBJ1-1; D may be TRBD1 (6 bases). V dropped 3 bases and J dropped 5 bases, with 10 bases sitting between them. This CDR3 spans 13 amino acids. CDR3 DNA sequence: TGTGCCAGCAGTTTTGGTCAGGGGACTGAAGCTTTCTTT. Residues: CASSFGQGTEAFF.

The chain is built from TRBV2 and TRBJ2-7; D unclear. CDR3 size: 11 residues. Trimming shortened V by 6 bases and J by 11 bases, and 14 bases separated the two germline ends. Germline V gives CDR1 SNHLY, CDR2 FYNNEI. CDR3 sequence reads: CASRTGLIEYF. CDR3 DNA: TGTGCCAGCAGAACCGGGCTCATCGAGTACTTC.

V gene TRBV5-1 combines with J gene TRBJ1-1; D not certain. V was clipped by 5 bases and J by 4 bases, with 21 bases between them. The CDR3 loop spans 16 amino acids. Germline V gives CDR1 SGHRS, CDR2 YFSETQ. The CDR3 protein is CASSRVGPGSGTEAFF. CDR3 nucleotides: TGCGCCAGCAGTAGGGTTGGGCCGGGAAGCGGCACTGAAGCTTTCTTT. Variable domain in full (rest from reference TRBV5-1 and TRBJ1-1): KAGVTQTPRYLIKTRGQQVTLSCSPISGHRSVSWYQQTPGQGLQFLFEYFSETQRNKGNFPGRFSGRQFSNSRSEMNVSTLELGDSALYLCASSRVGPGSGTEAFFGQGTRLTVV.